Reported below is one T cell receptor (beta chain). The PCR ran on 60 Vbeta and 13 Jbeta primers. TCRdb's table, derived via immunoSEQ multiplex PCR, lists solely in-frame clones and lacks some. The sample records about 120,000 clones, over 70% being singletons. This entry is derived from a study of cytomegalovirus exposure and HLA in healthy donors. Germline loops: CDR1 LNHNV, CDR2 YYDKDF (reference sequence). This CDR3 spans 15 amino acids. V lost 1 base, J lost 6 bases, and 8 bases stayed unmatched. This sequence originates from a female donor in good health and CMV-seronegative. Material: PBMCs. This chain joins TRBV15 and TRBJ2-5; the match to TRBD1 covers 7 bases. As DNA, the CDR3 is TGTGCCACCAGCAGAGTGGGGACAGAGAGGAAGACCCAGTACTTC. It yields the protein CATSRVGTERKTQYF.